These 2 T cell receptor gamma chains originate from one sample sequenced in a study of gamma-delta chains in newborns, infants, children. TCRdb applied CATT to the reads for clone calling. This listing includes a couple of gamma-chain clones. Sequencing input: blood. These TCRs come from a child who had a fever. This table probably holds off-target reads from a library built for another chain.

Comment on this clone: No DNA is shown, since the ends of the CDR3 on it are uncertain; the CDR3 is the one TCRdb lists. CDR3 region: CACDPSWGSSWDTRQMFFGTGIKLF. The J segment was not called; the V segment is TRGV9. Germline assignment: CDR1 GITISATS and CDR2 ISYDGTV (reference sequence). Inclusive of both ends, the CDR3 amounts to 25 amino acids.

In regard to this clone: It is unclear where the CDR3 begins or ends on the DNA, so no DNA is shown, and the CDR3 is as TCRdb lists it. Here the V gene is TRGV9, but the J gene went uncalled. The CDR3 region is 25 residues in length, termini included. Germline V lookup: CDR1 GITISATS, CDR2 ISYDGTV (reference sequence). CDR3 in amino acids: CACDLLGDSSWDTRQMFFGTGIKLF.